The sequence of this TCR beta chain was determined in a study of identifying expanded T cells in peripheral blood. The germline V gene encodes CDR1 MGHRA and CDR2 YSYEKL. This CDR3 has 12 residues. Trimming cost V 1 base and J 11 bases, with 8 bases left between them. Data came from immunoSEQ multiplex PCR; TCRdb stores just in-frame clones and leaves some out. This table holds approximately 100,000 clones, around 85% found once. Overall study findings and caveats: Differentially abundant clones: approximately 1.3 between replicates, approximately 16 at around 2 weeks, roughly 18 at four.

Healthy donors had no documented immune events, such as infections, while sampled. On this clone itself: The antigen remains undetermined.

Sample: blood. This TCR was sampled from a person between 18 and 69 years old in good health. V is TRBV4-1 and J is TRBJ1-4, with a tentative D call TRBD1 (5 bases). CDR3 sequence: CASSQGGRKLFF. The CDR3 DNA sequence: TGCGCCAGCAGCCAAGGGGGACGGAAACTGTTTTTT.